The T cell receptor (beta chain) described here comes from a study of cytomegalovirus exposure and HLA in healthy donors. Study-wide points: Accounts indicate the classifier identified cytomegalovirus status with strong specificity and sensitivity. The authors listed 164 TCR beta chains as cytomegalovirus-associated.

Profiled with immunoSEQ multiplex PCR; TCRdb holds only in-frame clones, not every one. The data show 110,000 or so clones, more than 85% seen once. On this clone itself: Its antigen is undetermined.

This TCR was recovered from a man between 18 and 29 years old in good health and CMV-seropositive. The sequenced sample consisted of PBMCs.

The CDR3 DNA reads TGTGCCAGCAGCATAAGGGACAGGTTTTATGAGCAGTACTTC. Translation gives CASSIRDRFYEQYF. The chain links TRBV7-8 to TRBJ2-7, with 8 bases identical to TRBD1. Germline V lookup: CDR1 SGHVS, CDR2 FQNEAQ. V shed 5 bases, J shed 7 bases, and the junction held 10 bases outside the gene matches. The CDR3 sequence is 14 residues long.